This TCR beta chain derives from a study of shared clonotypes between healthy human individuals (TCRdb year 2020). At the level of the whole study: A couple of women and a few men aged 18 to 49 years were included in the cohort. Different laboratories and diverse techniques were used to prepare libraries and sequence TCR repertoires, to increase sequencing depth and limit assay-specific biases. Between about 0.94 and 10 billion PBMCs per donor were obtained by leukapheresis. To estimate repertoire size and how much clonotype sharing occurs between individuals, the study deeply sequenced the blood TCR repertoires of five healthy adults. For each donor, three plates each were used for CD4 naive and CD4 memory, two plates were used for CD8 naive, and one plate was used for CD8 memory.

What the research found in general, with its limitations: Based on pairwise subsampling, the degree of clonotype sharing among donors was expected to be affected by sequencing depth. Sampling was restricted to blood, and TCR repertoires in tissues likely differ from the TCR repertoires found in blood. Larger estimated clonotype richness was generally found for naive subsets than for memory subsets. Compared with non-shared clonotypes, the clonotypes found in all four sorted-subset donors had higher generation probabilities. Rarefaction of sorted-subset datasets indicated incomplete sequencing despite the large sequencing depth. The small number of donors limited the genetic and exposure-history diversity represented. Sharing across several donors was observed for around 5% of naive CD4, 3.5% of naive CD8, around 2.5% of memory CD4, and roughly 0.4% of memory CD8 clonotypes.

With regard to this clone: The specificity of this receptor is unknown. It has no much larger one-base neighbor in the sample; base qualities were not kept.

Using the deep immunoSEQ assay, TCR CDR3 regions were amplified from genomic DNA by multiplex PCR. Genomic DNA extracted from each cell subset was distributed evenly over all wells of several immunoSEQ 96-well plates, and each plate served as one replicate. For sorted subsets, about 220 ng of genomic DNA, equivalent to tens of thousands of T cell genomes, went into each replicate PCR. Purified libraries were measured with a Qubit 3.0 fluorometer, size-checked on a Bioanalyzer 2100, and measured again with the KAPA Library Quantification kit. A separate single-read 150-cycle Illumina NextSeq 550 flow cell was used to sequence each immunoSEQ 96-well plate. The original methods were these. Because the immunoSEQ output included only junctional sequences and no quality scores, the filtering could not be the same as the filtering used for full-length reads. To assign V/J genes and CDR3, sequences were annotated using PyIR, a Python wrapper for IgBLAST v1.9, with IMGT germline references. Any read was removed if the V/J assignment was weak (E-value above 1e-6), the CDR3 was missing, or the read contained stop codons, out-of-frame junctions, or ambiguous translated residues. V3J clonotypes were defined by identical inferred V gene, J gene, and CDR3 amino acid sequence. Percentage overlap between repertoires was calculated by dividing the number of shared unique clonotypes by the size of the smaller repertoire. Richness of each repertoire was evaluated using RTK rarefaction, the Chao1 estimator, and Recon v2.1 estimates of unobserved clonotypes. Generation probabilities for all TCRbeta clonotypes obtained by the gDNA method from a handful of donors were computed using OLGA. TCRdb took this table from immuneACCESS and kept in-frame rearrangements with V and J called. Such tables lack part of the clones; where checked against another copy, unresolved V genes explain under half of the gap, and the rest is unexplained. V and J calls and clone size are as listed in that table; D and trimming were resolved from the DNA. The sample records about 1.9 million clones, roughly 95% of which are singletons. The leading ten clones occupy around 1.7% of the sample.

CD8 naive samples were CD45RO-negative cells positively selected for CCR7, giving a CD45RA+CCR7+ population that excluded TemRA cells. The donors were healthy, HIV-negative adults who had no recently reported acute infections or vaccinations. Every donor was a Caucasian adult living in Nashville, Tennessee, USA. Blood was collected by leukapheresis, and PBMCs were isolated by Ficoll-Histopaque density gradient centrifugation and then cryopreserved in liquid nitrogen vapor phase. Purity and quantity of every magnetically sorted T cell population were checked by analytical flow cytometry. Genomic DNA was isolated from every sorted fraction and measured by UV absorbance on a Nanodrop 2000c. This clonotype originated in a man younger than 30 in good health. Some clones in this sample may be carry-over from other donors' samples. Specimen: naive CD8+ T cells from PBMCs. The cell subset or site label corresponds to: CD45RA+CCR7+.

The sequenced DNA: TGTGCCAGCAGCCTGGGACAGGGGGCCGGTTCACCCCTCCACTTT. Its coded protein is CASSLGQGAGSPLHF. The V and J segments used are TRBV5-6 and TRBJ1-6, and TRBD1 matches 12 of the central bases. Including cysteine and phenylalanine, the CDR3 has 15 amino acids. Kept here is only the CDR3 DNA, which spans 45 bases and is read in frame from base 1. Unmatched junction bases come to 5, with V trimmed by 4 bases and J by 9 bases. Based on the germline V gene, the CDR1 and CDR2 sequences are SGHDT and YYEEEE.